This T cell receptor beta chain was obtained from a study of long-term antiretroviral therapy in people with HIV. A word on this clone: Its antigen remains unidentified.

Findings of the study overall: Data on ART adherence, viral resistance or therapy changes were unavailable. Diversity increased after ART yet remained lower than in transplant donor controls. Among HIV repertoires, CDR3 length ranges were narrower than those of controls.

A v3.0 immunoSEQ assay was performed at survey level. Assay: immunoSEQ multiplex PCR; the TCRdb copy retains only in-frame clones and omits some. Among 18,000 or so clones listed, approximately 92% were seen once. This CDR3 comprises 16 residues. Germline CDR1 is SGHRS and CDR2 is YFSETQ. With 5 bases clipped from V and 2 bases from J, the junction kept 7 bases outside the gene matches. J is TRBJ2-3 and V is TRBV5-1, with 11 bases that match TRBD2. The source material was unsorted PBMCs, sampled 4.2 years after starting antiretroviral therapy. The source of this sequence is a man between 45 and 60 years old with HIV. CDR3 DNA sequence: TGCGCCAGCAGGCCTAGCGGGGGGCGATCCACAGATACGCAGTATTTT. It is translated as CASRPSGGRSTDTQYF.